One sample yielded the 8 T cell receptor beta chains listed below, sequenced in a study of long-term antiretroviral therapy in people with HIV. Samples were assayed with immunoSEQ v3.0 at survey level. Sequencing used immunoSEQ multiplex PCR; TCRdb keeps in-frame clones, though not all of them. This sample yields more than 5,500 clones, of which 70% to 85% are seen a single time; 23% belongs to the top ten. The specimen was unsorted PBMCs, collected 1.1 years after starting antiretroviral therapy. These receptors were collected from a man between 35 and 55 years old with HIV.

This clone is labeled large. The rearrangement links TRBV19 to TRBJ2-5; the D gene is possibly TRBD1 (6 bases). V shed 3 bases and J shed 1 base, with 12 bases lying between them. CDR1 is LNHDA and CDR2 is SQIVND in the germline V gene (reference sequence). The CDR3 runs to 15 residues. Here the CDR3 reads CASSMRTEPQETQYF. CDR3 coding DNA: TGTGCCAGTAGTATGAGGACAGAGCCCCAAGAGACCCAGTACTTC.

In DNA form, the CDR3 reads TGTGCCAGCAGCTTAGGACAAAGCAGGAACACCGGGGAGCTGTTTTTT. It yields the protein CASSLGQSRNTGELFF. This chain joins TRBV5-4 and TRBJ2-2, with a possible D match to TRBD1 (5 bases). Germline V gene sequence: CDR1 SGHNT, CDR2 YYREEE (reference sequence). Trimming took off 2 bases at V and 1 base at J, with 12 bases between the two ends. CDR3 size: 16 residues.

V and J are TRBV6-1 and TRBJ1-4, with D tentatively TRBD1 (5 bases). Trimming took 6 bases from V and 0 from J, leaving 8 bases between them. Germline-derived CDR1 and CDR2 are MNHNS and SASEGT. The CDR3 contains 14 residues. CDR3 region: CASRETATNEKLFF. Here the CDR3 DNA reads TGTGCCAGCAGAGAGACAGCAACTAATGAAAAACTGTTTTTT.

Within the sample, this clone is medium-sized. The CDR3 DNA reads as TGTGCCAGTAGCTACCAGCAGCAGCCCCAGCATTTT. Residues: CASSYQQQPQHF. The chain carries TRBV19 and TRBJ1-5, with D uncertain. The ends were cut back, 6 bases at V and 7 bases at J, with 10 bases in the middle. Germline-derived CDR1 and CDR2 are LNHDA and SQIVND (reference sequence). The CDR3 extends over 12 amino acids.

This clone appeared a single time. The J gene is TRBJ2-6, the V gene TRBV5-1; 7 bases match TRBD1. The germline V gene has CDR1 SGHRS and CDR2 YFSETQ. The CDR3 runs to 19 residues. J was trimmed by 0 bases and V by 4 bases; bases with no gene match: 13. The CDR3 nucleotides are TGCGCCAGCAGCCTTCCCGGGACAGATCCCCACTCTGGGGCCAACGTCCTGACTTTC. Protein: CASSLPGTDPHSGANVLTF. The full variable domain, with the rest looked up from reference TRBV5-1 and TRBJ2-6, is KAGVTQTPRYLIKTRGQQVTLSCSPISGHRSVSWYQQTPGQGLQFLFEYFSETQRNKGNFPGRFSGRQFSNSRSEMNVSTLELGDSALYLCASSLPGTDPHSGANVLTFGAGSRLTVL.

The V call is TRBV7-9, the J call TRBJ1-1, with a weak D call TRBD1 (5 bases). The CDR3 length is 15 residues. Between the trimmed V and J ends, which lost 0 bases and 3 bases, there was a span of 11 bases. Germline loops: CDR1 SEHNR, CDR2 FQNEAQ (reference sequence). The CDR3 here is CASSLATGRDTEAFF. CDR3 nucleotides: TGTGCCAGCAGCTTAGCGACGGGACGGGACACTGAAGCTTTCTTT.

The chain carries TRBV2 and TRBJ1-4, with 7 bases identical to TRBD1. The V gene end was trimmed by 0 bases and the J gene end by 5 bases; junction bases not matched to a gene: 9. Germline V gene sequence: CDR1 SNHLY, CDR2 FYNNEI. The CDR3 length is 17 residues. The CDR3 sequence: CASSEALPAGGNEKLFF. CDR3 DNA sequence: TGTGCCAGCAGTGAAGCGCTTCCGGCAGGGGGAAATGAAAAACTGTTTTTT.

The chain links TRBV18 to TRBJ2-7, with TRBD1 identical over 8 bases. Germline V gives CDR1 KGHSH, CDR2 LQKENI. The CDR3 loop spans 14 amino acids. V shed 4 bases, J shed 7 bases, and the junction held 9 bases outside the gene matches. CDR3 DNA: TGTGCCAGCTCACTACAGGGGGTCGACAGTGAGCAGTACTTC. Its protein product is CASSLQGVDSEQYF. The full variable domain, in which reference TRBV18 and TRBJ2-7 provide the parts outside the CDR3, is NAGVMQNPRHLVRRRGQEARLRCSPMKGHSHVYWYRQLPEEGLKFMVYLQKENIIDESGMPKERFSAEFPKEGPSILRIQQVVRGDSAAYFCASSLQGVDSEQYFGPGTRLTVT.